The clone carrying this T cell receptor beta chain was counted many times. What it binds is not known. It was RNA transcripts that yielded the amplified TCR beta CDR3 regions. The TCR CDR3 first-round RT-PCR relied on the HTBI primer set. MiXCR, run by TCRdb on the multiplex PCR reads, gives a single entry per CDR3 protein. The table includes a few hundred thousand distinct CDR3 sequences, under 25% detected once. These data come from a study of T cells in Graves' hyperthyroidism and ophthalmopathy. Whole-study results and caveats: Ophthalmopathy got predicted by the model a median roughly 6.1 months before its onset.

The CDR3 has 14 residues. The V gene's germline CDR1 is SGHRS and CDR2 YFSETQ. V trimming: 0 bases; J trimming: 8 bases; junction bases outside the gene matches: 5. Material: blood. This rearrangement joins TRBV5-1 to TRBJ1-2; 9 nucleotides match TRBD1. The TCR sequence derives from a man younger than 35 with Graves' hyperthyroidism. The CDR3 bases are TGCGCCAGCAGCTTGGAAACAGGGGGCTTCGGCTACACCTTC. Protein sequence: CASSLETGGFGYTF.